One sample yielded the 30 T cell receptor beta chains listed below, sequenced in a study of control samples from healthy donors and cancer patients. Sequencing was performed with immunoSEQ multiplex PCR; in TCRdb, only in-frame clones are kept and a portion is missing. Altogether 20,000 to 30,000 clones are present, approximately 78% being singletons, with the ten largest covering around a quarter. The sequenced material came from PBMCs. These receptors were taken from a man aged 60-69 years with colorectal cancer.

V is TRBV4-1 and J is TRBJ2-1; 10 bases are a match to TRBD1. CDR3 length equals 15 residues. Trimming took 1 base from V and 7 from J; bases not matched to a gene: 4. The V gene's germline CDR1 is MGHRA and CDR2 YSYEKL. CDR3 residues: CASSQVRDRGNEQFF. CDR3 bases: TGCGCCAGCAGCCAAGTCCGGGACAGGGGAAATGAGCAGTTCTTC.

CDR3 amino acids: CASSRSDLRRQNTEAFF. The CDR3 DNA reads TGTGCCAGCAGCCGCAGCGATCTCCGTCGTCAGAACACTGAAGCTTTCTTT. V is TRBV3-1 (or the pseudogene TRBV3-2) and J is TRBJ1-1, with D unresolved. The CDR3 covers 17 residues. Germline-derived CDR1 and CDR2 are LGHDT and YNNKEL (reference sequence). Trimming removed 4 bases from V and 1 base from J, with 19 bases in between.

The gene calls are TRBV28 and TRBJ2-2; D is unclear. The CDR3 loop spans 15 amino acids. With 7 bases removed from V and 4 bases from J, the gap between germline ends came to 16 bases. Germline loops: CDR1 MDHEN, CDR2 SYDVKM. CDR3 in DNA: TGTGCCAGCACAGCCCCGACCGGGCCCACCGGGGAGCTGTTTTTT. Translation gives CASTAPTGPTGELFF.

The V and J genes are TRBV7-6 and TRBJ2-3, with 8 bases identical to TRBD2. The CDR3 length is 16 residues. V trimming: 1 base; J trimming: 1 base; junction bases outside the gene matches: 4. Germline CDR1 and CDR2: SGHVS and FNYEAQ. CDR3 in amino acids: CASSLVGRGGTDTQYF. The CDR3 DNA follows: TGTGCCAGCAGCTTAGTCGGGCGGGGGGGCACAGATACGCAGTATTTT.

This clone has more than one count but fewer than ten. The DNA for the CDR3 is TGTGCCAGCAGCTCCATGAACTACGAGCAGTACTTC. Its protein product is CASSSMNYEQYF. The genes are TRBV7-9 and TRBJ2-7; D gene unclear. Germline loops: CDR1 SEHNR, CDR2 FQNEAQ (reference sequence). CDR3 size: 12 residues. V shed 4 bases and J shed 3 bases, with 7 bases lying between them.

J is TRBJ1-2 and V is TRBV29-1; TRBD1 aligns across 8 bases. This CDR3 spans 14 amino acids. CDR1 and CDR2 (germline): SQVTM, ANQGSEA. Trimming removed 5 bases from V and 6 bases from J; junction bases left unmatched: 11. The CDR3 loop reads CSVPPTGQVDGYTF. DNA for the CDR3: TGCAGCGTTCCTCCGACGGGACAGGTGGATGGCTACACCTTC.

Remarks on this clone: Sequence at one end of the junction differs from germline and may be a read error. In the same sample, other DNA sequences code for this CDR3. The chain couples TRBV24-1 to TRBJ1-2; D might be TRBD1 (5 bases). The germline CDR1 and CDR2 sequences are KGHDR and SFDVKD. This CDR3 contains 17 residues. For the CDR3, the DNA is TGTGCCACCAGCGATTTGCTTGTGGGGGGGTGGGACTATGGCTACACCTTC. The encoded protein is CATSDLLVGGWDYGYTF.

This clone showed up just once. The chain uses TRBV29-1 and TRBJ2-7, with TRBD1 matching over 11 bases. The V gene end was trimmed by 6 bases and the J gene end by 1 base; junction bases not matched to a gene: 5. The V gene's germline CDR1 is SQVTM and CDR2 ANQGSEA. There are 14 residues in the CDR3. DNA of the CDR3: TGCAGCGTCGCCGGGACAGGGGGGTCCTACGAGCAGTACTTC. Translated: CSVAGTGGSYEQYF.

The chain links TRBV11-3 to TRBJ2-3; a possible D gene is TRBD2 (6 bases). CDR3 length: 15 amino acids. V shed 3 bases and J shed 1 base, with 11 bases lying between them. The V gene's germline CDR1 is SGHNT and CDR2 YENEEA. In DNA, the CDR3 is TGTGCCAGCAGCTTCGGGGGTTATGGCACAGATACGCAGTATTTT. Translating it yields CASSFGGYGTDTQYF.

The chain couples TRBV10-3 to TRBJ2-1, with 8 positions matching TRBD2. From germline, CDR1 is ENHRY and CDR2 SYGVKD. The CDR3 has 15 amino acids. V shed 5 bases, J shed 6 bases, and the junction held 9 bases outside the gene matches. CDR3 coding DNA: TGTGCCATCAGTTATACCGGGGGGGCGGGCAATGAGCAGTTCTTC. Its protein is CAISYTGGAGNEQFF.

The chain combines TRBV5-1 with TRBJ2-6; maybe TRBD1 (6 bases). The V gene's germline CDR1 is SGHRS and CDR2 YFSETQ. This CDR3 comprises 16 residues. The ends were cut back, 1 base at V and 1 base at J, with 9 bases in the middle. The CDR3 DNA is TGCGCCAGCAGCTTGTTCCAGGGGTCTGGGGCCAACGTCCTGACTTTC. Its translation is CASSLFQGSGANVLTF.

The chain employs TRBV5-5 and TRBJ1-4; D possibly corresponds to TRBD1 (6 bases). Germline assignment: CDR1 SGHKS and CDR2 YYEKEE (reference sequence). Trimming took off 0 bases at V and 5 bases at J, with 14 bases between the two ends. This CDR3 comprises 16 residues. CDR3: CASSLATTGGNEKLFF. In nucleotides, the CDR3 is TGTGCCAGCAGCTTGGCCACGACAGGCGGAAATGAAAAACTGTTTTTT.

CDR3 sequence: CASSLAGGPGYTF. The CDR3 DNA sequence: TGTGCCAGCAGCTTAGCAGGAGGGCCTGGCTACACCTTC. The chain joins TRBV7-9 to TRBJ1-2; D gene uncertain. Looked up from germline, CDR1 is SEHNR and CDR2 is FQNEAQ (reference sequence). This CDR3 has 13 residues. V was clipped by 0 bases and J by 7 bases, with 9 bases between them.

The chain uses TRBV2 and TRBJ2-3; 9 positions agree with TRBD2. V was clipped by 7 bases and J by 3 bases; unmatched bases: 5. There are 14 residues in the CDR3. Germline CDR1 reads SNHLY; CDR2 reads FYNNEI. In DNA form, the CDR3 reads TGTGCCAGCAATATTCTAGCGGGGACAGATACGCAGTATTTT. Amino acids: CASNILAGTDTQYF.

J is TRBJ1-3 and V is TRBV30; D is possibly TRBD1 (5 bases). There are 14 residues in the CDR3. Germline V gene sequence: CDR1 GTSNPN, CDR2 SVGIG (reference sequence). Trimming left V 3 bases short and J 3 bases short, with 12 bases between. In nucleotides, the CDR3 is TGTGCCTGGAGCCCCGGGACTCATGGAAACACCATATATTTT. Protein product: CAWSPGTHGNTIYF. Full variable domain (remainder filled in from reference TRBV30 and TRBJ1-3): SQTIHQWPATLVQPVGSPLSLECTVEGTSNPNLYWYRQAAGRGLQLLFYSVGIGQISSEVPQNLSASRPQDRQFILSSKKLLLSDSGFYLCAWSPGTHGNTIYFGEGSWLTVV.

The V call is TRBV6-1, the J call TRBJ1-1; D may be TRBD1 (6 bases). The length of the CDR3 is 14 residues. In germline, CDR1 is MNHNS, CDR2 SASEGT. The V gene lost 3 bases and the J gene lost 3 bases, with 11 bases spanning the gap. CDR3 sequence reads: CASSEMTGYTEAFF. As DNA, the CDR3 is TGTGCCAGCAGTGAGATGACAGGCTACACTGAAGCTTTCTTT.

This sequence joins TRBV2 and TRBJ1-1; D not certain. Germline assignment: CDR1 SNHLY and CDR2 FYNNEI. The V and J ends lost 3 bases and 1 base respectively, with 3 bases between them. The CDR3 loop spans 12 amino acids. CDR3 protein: CASSEGNTEAFF. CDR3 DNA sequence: TGTGCCAGCAGTGAGGGGAACACTGAAGCTTTCTTT.

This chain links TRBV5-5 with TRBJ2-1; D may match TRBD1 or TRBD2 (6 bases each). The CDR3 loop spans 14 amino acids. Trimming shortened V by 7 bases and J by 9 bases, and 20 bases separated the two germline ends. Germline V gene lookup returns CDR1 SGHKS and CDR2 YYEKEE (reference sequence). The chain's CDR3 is CASYKGGAYSEQFF. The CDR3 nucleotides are TGTGCCAGCTATAAGGGGGGAGCGTATAGTGAGCAGTTCTTC. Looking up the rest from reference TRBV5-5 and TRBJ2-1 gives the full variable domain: DAGVTQSPTHLIKTRGQQVTLRCSPISGHKSVSWYQQVLGQGPQFIFQYYEKEERGRGNFPDRFSARQFPNYSSELNVNALLLGDSALYLCASYKGGAYSEQFFGPGTRLTVL.

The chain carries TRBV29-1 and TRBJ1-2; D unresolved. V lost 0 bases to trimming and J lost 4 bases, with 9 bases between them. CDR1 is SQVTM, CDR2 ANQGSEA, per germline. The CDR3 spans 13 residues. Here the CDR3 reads CSVEEVGVYGYTF. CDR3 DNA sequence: TGCAGCGTTGAAGAAGTCGGGGTCTATGGCTACACCTTC.

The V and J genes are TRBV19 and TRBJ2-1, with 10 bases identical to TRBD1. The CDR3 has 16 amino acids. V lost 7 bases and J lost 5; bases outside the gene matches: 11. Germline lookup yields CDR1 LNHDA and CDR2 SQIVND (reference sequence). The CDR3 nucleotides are TGTGCCAGTACCCAATATCCGGGACAGGGGAACAATGAGCAGTTCTTC. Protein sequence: CASTQYPGQGNNEQFF.

In DNA form, the CDR3 reads TGTGCCAGCAGCTGGGACAGAGACGGCGGGCTGTTTTTT. As protein: CASSWDRDGGLFF. The chain uses TRBV11-2 and TRBJ1-4; 7 bases map to TRBD1. The CDR3 extends over 13 amino acids. Looked up from germline, CDR1 is SGHAT and CDR2 is FQNNGV. V gave up 4 bases and J gave up 14 bases; unmatched junction bases: 10. Based on the CDR3 plus reference TRBV11-2 and TRBJ1-4, the full variable domain is EAGVAQSPRYKIIEKRQSVAFWCNPISGHATLYWYQQILGQGPKLLIQFQNNGVVDDSQLPKDRFSAERLKGVDSTLKIQPAKLEDSAVYLCASSWDRDGGLFFGSGTQLSVL.

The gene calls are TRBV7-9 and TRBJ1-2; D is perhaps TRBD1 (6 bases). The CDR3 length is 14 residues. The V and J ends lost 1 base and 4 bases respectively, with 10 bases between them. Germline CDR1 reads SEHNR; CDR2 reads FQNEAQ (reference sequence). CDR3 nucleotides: TGTGCCAGCAGCTTAGATCAACAGGGCTATGGCTACACCTTC. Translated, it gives CASSLDQQGYGYTF.

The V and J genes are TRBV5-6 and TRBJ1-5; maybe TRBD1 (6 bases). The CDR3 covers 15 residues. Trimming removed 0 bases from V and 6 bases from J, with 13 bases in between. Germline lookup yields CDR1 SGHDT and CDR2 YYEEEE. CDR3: CASSLAVGAVQPQHF. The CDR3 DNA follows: TGTGCCAGCAGCTTGGCCGTGGGGGCGGTTCAGCCCCAGCATTTT. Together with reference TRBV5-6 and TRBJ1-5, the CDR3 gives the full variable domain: DAGVTQSPTHLIKTRGQQVTLRCSPKSGHDTVSWYQQALGQGPQFIFQYYEEEERQRGNFPDRFSGHQFPNYSSELNVNALLLGDSALYLCASSLAVGAVQPQHFGDGTRLSIL.

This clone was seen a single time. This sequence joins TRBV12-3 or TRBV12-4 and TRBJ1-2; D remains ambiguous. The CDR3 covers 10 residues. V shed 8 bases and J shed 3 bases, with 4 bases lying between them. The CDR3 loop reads CASGYYGYTF. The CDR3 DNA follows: TGTGCCAGCGGCTACTATGGCTACACCTTC.

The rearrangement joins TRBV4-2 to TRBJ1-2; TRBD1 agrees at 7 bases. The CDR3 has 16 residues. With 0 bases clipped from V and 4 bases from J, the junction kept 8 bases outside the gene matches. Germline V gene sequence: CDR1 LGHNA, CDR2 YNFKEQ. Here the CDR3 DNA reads TGTGCCAGCAGCCAAGACCAGGGACAGATTCCCTATGGCTACACCTTC. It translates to CASSQDQGQIPYGYTF.

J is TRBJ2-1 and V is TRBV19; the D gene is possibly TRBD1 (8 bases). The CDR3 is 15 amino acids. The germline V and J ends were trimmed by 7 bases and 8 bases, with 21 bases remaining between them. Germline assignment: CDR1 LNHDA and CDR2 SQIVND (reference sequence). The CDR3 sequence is CASTIGPTGGDEQFF. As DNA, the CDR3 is TGTGCCAGTACCATAGGGCCAACAGGGGGGGATGAGCAGTTCTTC. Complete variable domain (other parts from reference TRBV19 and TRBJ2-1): DGGITQSPKYLFRKEGQNVTLSCEQNLNHDAMYWYRQDPGQGLRLIYYSQIVNDFQKGDIAEGYSVSREKKESFPLTVTSAQKNPTAFYLCASTIGPTGGDEQFFGPGTRLTVL.

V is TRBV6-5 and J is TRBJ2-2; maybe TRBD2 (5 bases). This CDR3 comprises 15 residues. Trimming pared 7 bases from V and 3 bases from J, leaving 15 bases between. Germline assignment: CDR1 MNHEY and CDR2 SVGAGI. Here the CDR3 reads CASMRETSHTGELFF. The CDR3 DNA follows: TGTGCCAGCATGAGGGAGACCTCCCACACCGGGGAGCTGTTTTTT.

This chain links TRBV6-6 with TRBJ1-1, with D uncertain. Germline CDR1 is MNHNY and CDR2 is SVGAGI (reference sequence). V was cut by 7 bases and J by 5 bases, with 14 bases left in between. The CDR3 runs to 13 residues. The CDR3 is CASTLRVGTEAFF. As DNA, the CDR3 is TGTGCCAGCACCCTCCGAGTAGGAACTGAAGCTTTCTTT.

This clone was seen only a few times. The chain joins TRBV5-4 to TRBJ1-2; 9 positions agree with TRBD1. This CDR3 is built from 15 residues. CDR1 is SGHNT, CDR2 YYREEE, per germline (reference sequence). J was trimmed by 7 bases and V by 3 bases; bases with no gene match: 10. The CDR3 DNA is TGTGCCAGCAGCTGGTTACAGGGGGCTAAAGGTGGCTACACCTTC. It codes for CASSWLQGAKGGYTF.

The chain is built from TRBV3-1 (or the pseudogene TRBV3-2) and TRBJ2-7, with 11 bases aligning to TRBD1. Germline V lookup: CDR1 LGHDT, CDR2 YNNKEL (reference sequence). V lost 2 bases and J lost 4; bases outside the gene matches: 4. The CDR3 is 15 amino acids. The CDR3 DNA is TGTGCCAGCAGCCAACGGACAGGGGGCTTTTACGAGCAGTACTTC. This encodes CASSQRTGGFYEQYF.